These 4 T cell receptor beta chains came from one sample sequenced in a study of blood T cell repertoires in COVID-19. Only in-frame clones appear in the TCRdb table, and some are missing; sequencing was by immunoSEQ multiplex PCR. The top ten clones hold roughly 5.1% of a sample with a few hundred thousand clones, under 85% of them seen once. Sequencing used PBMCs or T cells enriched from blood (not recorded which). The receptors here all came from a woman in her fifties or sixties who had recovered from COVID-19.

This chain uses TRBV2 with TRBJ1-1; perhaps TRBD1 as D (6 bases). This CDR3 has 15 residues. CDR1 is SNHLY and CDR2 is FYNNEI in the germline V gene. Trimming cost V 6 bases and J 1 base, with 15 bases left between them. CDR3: CASRKDDRTNTEAFF. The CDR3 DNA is TGTGCCAGCAGAAAAGATGACAGGACGAACACTGAAGCTTTCTTT.

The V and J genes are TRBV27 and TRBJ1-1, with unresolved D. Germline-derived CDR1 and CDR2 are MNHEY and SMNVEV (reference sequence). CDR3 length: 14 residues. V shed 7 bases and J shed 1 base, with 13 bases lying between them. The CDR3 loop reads CASTSSQANTEAFF. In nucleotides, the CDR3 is TGTGCCAGCACCTCTAGCCAGGCGAACACTGAAGCTTTCTTT.

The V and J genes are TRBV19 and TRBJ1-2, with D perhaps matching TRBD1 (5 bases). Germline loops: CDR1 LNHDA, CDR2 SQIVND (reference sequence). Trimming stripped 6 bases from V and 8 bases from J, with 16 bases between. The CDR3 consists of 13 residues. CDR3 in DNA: TGTGCCAGTAGAGAGGGTCAGGGAGGCGGCTACACCTTC. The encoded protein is CASREGQGGGYTF.

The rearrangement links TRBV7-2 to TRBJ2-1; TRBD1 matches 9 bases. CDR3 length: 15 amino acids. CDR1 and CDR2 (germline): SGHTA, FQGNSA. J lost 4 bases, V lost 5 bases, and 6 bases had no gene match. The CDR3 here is CASSTGGQGYNEQFF. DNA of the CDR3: TGTGCCAGCAGCACGGGGGGACAGGGATACAATGAGCAGTTCTTC.